These 31 T cell receptor beta chains were sequenced from one sample in a study of cytomegalovirus exposure and HLA in healthy donors. Libraries were prepared by immunoSEQ multiplex PCR; TCRdb keeps only in-frame clonotypes and omits some of them. The sample carries fewer than 200,000 clones, around 92% recorded once. The sample taken for sequencing was PBMCs. The receptors originated from a woman between 18 and 30 years old in good health and CMV-seropositive.

The J gene is TRBJ1-1, the V gene TRBV5-4; 7 nucleotides match TRBD1. The germline V gene encodes CDR1 SGHNT and CDR2 YYREEE (reference sequence). V lost 2 bases and J lost 3; bases outside the gene matches: 10. The CDR3 loop spans 16 amino acids. CDR3 DNA sequence: TGTGCCAGCAGCTTCGACAGGGCCCTAAGAGACACTGAAGCTTTCTTT. It encodes CASSFDRALRDTEAFF. Variable domain in full (rest from reference TRBV5-4 and TRBJ1-1): ETGVTQSPTHLIKTRGQQVTLRCSSQSGHNTVSWYQQALGQGPQFIFQYYREEENGRGNFPPRFSGLQFPNYSSELNVNALELDDSALYLCASSFDRALRDTEAFFGQGTRLTVV.

The rearrangement joins TRBV6-1 to TRBJ2-7; the D gene is possibly TRBD2 (5 bases). V was pared by 5 bases and J by 5 bases, with 7 bases between. The CDR3 runs to 11 residues. Germline assignment: CDR1 MNHNS and CDR2 SASEGT. The chain's CDR3 is CASSWRDEQYF. CDR3 nucleotides: TGTGCCAGCAGTTGGCGGGACGAGCAGTACTTC.

In regard to this clone: The junction departs from the called germline gene at one end, perhaps through a read error. The rearrangement uses TRBV7-7 and TRBJ2-2; TRBD2 matches 7 bases. In germline, CDR1 is SSHAT, CDR2 FNYEAQ (reference sequence). The CDR3 has 16 residues. The CDR3 sequence: CASSLRLAWNTGELFF. In DNA form, the CDR3 reads TGTGCTAGCAGCCTCAGACTAGCTTGGAACACCGGGGAGCTGTTTTTT.

The chain links TRBV5-4 to TRBJ2-7, with 11 positions matching TRBD2. In germline, CDR1 is SGHNT, CDR2 YYREEE (reference sequence). With 4 bases clipped from V and 2 bases from J, the junction kept 5 bases outside the gene matches. The CDR3 length is 15 residues. CDR3 sequence reads: CASSPLAGGTYEQYF. Written as DNA, the CDR3 is TGTGCCAGCAGCCCCCTAGCGGGAGGTACCTACGAGCAGTACTTC.

The chain recombines TRBV30 with TRBJ1-2, with D possibly being TRBD1 (6 bases). V lost 3 bases to trimming and J lost 0 bases, with 14 bases between them. The CDR3 runs 15 residues. From germline, CDR1 is GTSNPN and CDR2 SVGIG (reference sequence). Here the CDR3 DNA reads TGTGCCTGGAGCCGAAGACAGGAAGCTAACTATGGCTACACCTTC. Translation gives CAWSRRQEANYGYTF. The whole variable domain, filled in from reference TRBV30 and TRBJ1-2, reads SQTIHQWPATLVQPVGSPLSLECTVEGTSNPNLYWYRQAAGRGLQLLFYSVGIGQISSEVPQNLSASRPQDRQFILSSKKLLLSDSGFYLCAWSRRQEANYGYTFGSGTRLTVV.

The chain couples TRBV19 to TRBJ1-5; possible D gene TRBD1, 5 bases. The CDR3 is made up of 15 amino acids. CDR1 and CDR2 from the germline V gene are LNHDA and SQIVND (reference sequence). CDR3 nucleotides: TGTGCAACTAAGGAGGGGCGGATTAGCAATCAGCCCCAGCATTTT. Encoded protein: CATKEGRISNQPQHF.

This clone was observed a single time. The chain has TRBV28 and TRBJ2-7; TRBD2 matches at 10 bases. The germline gives CDR1 MDHEN, CDR2 SYDVKM. The CDR3 sequence is 14 residues long. Losses at the gene ends were 8 bases for V and 5 bases for J; bases not matched to a gene: 9. CDR3 sequence reads: CASLELAGSNEQYF. The CDR3, as DNA: TGTGCCAGCCTTGAACTAGCGGGGAGTAACGAGCAGTACTTC.

The chain uses TRBV29-1 and TRBJ2-7; 8 bases are shared with TRBD2. Germline trimming cut 5 bases from V and 0 bases from J; bases unmatched to any gene: 0. The CDR3 has 12 amino acids. The germline CDR1 and CDR2 sequences are SQVTM and ANQGSEA. CDR3 DNA sequence: TGCAGCGTTCTAGCGGGCTCCTACGAGCAGTACTTC. Translated, it gives CSVLAGSYEQYF.

This rearrangement joins TRBV28 to TRBJ2-7; the D gene is possibly TRBD1 (5 bases). The CDR3 has 14 residues. V was pared by 3 bases and J by 2 bases, with 11 bases between. Germline-derived CDR1 and CDR2 are MDHEN and SYDVKM. The CDR3 sequence is CASSFPQGPYEQYF. The CDR3, as DNA: TGTGCCAGCAGTTTTCCCCAGGGCCCCTACGAGCAGTACTTC.

This clone was counted once. The J gene is TRBJ2-2, the V gene TRBV4-2, with 9 bases matching TRBD2. CDR3 length equals 18 residues. With 5 bases clipped from V and 0 bases from J, the junction kept 10 bases outside the gene matches. Looked up from germline, CDR1 is LGHNA and CDR2 is YNFKEQ. CDR3 sequence (DNA): TGTGCCAGCAGCGAGTGGGTAGCGGGAGAGACGAACACCGGGGAGCTGTTTTTT. It is translated as CASSEWVAGETNTGELFF.

The chain has TRBV30 and TRBJ2-7, with 14 bases that match TRBD2. Germline CDR1 and CDR2: GTSNPN and SVGIG (reference sequence). Trimming cost V 4 bases and J 8 bases; bases outside gene matches: 7. This CDR3 comprises 14 residues. CDR3 coding DNA: TGTGCCTGGATTAAGACTAGCGGGAGGGCTAAGCAGTACTTC. This sequence encodes CAWIKTSGRAKQYF.

V gene TRBV5-6 combines with J gene TRBJ2-1, with a weak D call TRBD2 (6 bases). Trimming removed 6 bases at V and 3 bases at J, with 13 bases between. Per the germline V gene, CDR1 is SGHDT and CDR2 is YYEEEE. The CDR3 contains 14 residues. The CDR3 loop is CASTGDSGYNEQFF. The CDR3 DNA is TGTGCCAGCACCGGGGACTCGGGCTACAATGAGCAGTTCTTC.

V usage is TRBV28 and J usage is TRBJ1-4; maybe TRBD1 (6 bases). Per the germline V gene, CDR1 is MDHEN and CDR2 is SYDVKM. CDR3 size: 16 residues. The V end was cut by 4 bases, the J end by 0 bases, with 12 bases between. The DNA for the CDR3 is TGTGCCAGCAGTTCCCTCAGGGGCCCAACTAATGAAAAACTGTTTTTT. This translates into CASSSLRGPTNEKLFF.

The chain joins TRBV30 to TRBJ1-2; the D gene is possibly TRBD1 (6 bases). Between the trimmed V and J ends, which lost 1 base and 0 bases, there was a span of 9 bases. The CDR3 is 14 amino acids. Germline-derived CDR1 and CDR2 are GTSNPN and SVGIG (reference sequence). In DNA form, the CDR3 reads TGTGCCTGGAGTGGAGGGGGTTCTAACTATGGCTACACCTTC. Translating it yields CAWSGGGSNYGYTF.

DNA of the CDR3: TGTGCCAGCAGCCGTAGCGGCCAAGAGACCCAGTACTTC. Protein product: CASSRSGQETQYF. V gene TRBV7-2 combines with J gene TRBJ2-5, with D possibly being TRBD2 (6 bases). The CDR3 length is 13 residues. Germline V gene sequence: CDR1 SGHTA, CDR2 FQGNSA. Trimming removed 5 bases from V and 1 base from J, with 8 bases in between.

The chain uses TRBV20-1 and TRBJ2-1; D possibly corresponds to TRBD2 (6 bases). The CDR3 covers 11 residues. Germline CDR1 and CDR2: DFQATT and SNEGSKA (reference sequence). With 7 bases removed from V and 7 bases from J, the gap between germline ends came to 11 bases. In nucleotides, the CDR3 is TGCAGTGTGGGACTCCAAAATGAGCAGTTCTTC. Translated, it gives CSVGLQNEQFF.

The J gene is TRBJ2-7, the V gene TRBV30; 10 nucleotides match TRBD2. V lost 2 bases, J lost 5 bases, and 3 bases stayed unmatched. Germline V gene lookup returns CDR1 GTSNPN and CDR2 SVGIG (reference sequence). The CDR3 contains 13 residues. The CDR3 spells CAWSTGTSDEQYF. DNA of the CDR3: TGTGCCTGGAGTACCGGGACTAGCGACGAGCAGTACTTC. The whole variable domain, remainder taken from reference TRBV30 and TRBJ2-7, is SQTIHQWPATLVQPVGSPLSLECTVEGTSNPNLYWYRQAAGRGLQLLFYSVGIGQISSEVPQNLSASRPQDRQFILSSKKLLLSDSGFYLCAWSTGTSDEQYFGPGTRLTVT.

CDR3 sequence (DNA): TGTGCCAGTAGTTACTGGACAGGGGTTAGCGGGACTGAAGCTTTCTTT. It codes for CASSYWTGVSGTEAFF. The chain combines TRBV19 with TRBJ1-1, with TRBD1 identical over 9 bases. This CDR3 is built from 16 residues. The ends lost 5 bases at V and 5 bases at J; junction bases unmatched: 12. The V gene's germline CDR1 is LNHDA and CDR2 SQIVND (reference sequence).

This clone has only one observation. The CDR3 DNA reads as TGTGCCAGCAGCCAGCGCCCAGATACGCAGTATTTT. Translated: CASSQRPDTQYF. The rearrangement joins TRBV7-2 to TRBJ2-3; D is uncertain. There are 12 residues in the CDR3. The germline gives CDR1 SGHTA, CDR2 FQGNSA. V lost 5 bases and J lost 4, with 7 bases in between.

The rearrangement links TRBV6-5 to TRBJ2-5; 7 bases fit TRBD2. Looked up from germline, CDR1 is MNHEY and CDR2 is SVGAGI. The CDR3 has 16 residues. Trimming took 0 bases from V and 5 from J; bases not matched to a gene: 9. CDR3 bases: TGTGCCAGCAGTTACTCTATACTCCCCGGGGGGGAGACCCAGTACTTC. Translating it yields CASSYSILPGGETQYF.

The chain recombines TRBV27 with TRBJ2-5; the match to TRBD2 covers 10 bases. V lost 5 bases to trimming and J lost 4 bases; unmatched junction nucleotides: 4. The germline gives CDR1 MNHEY, CDR2 SMNVEV (reference sequence). The CDR3 runs to 14 residues. The CDR3 DNA follows: TGTGCCAGCAGTATCGGACTAGCGGCAGAGACCCAGTACTTC. It encodes CASSIGLAAETQYF.

This chain joins TRBV7-9 and TRBJ1-4; a possible D gene is TRBD1 (5 bases). Germline V gene lookup returns CDR1 SEHNR and CDR2 FQNEAQ (reference sequence). Trimming shortened V by 1 base and J by 13 bases, and 13 bases separated the two germline ends. This CDR3 has 13 residues. The DNA of the CDR3 is TGTGCCAGCAGCTTAGTTTTGGGCAGGGCACTGTTTTTT. This encodes CASSLVLGRALFF.

The CDR3 sequence: CASSYSINGNTDTQYF. The CDR3 nucleotides read TGTGCCAGCAGTTACTCGATTAACGGGAACACAGATACGCAGTATTTT. The chain uses TRBV6-5 and TRBJ2-3; tentative D call: TRBD2 (5 bases). The CDR3 has 16 amino acids. V lost 0 bases to trimming and J lost 2 bases, with 12 bases between them. Germline V gene lookup returns CDR1 MNHEY and CDR2 SVGAGI.

V usage is TRBV7-9 and J usage is TRBJ2-1; 8 nucleotides match TRBD2. The CDR3 spans 15 residues. CDR1 SEHNR and CDR2 FQNEAQ come from the germline V gene (reference sequence). The V gene end was trimmed by 10 bases and the J gene end by 0 bases; junction bases not matched to a gene: 8. CDR3 sequence: CATRTSTSSYNEQFF. In DNA, the CDR3 is TGTGCCACTAGGACTAGCACGAGCTCCTACAATGAGCAGTTCTTC.

The chain links TRBV19 to TRBJ1-4; 7 bases fit TRBD1. This CDR3 comprises 14 residues. The V gene's germline CDR1 is LNHDA and CDR2 SQIVND (reference sequence). Unmatched junction bases numbered 6, after V lost 7 bases and J lost 4 bases. CDR3 residues: CASTEGQNNEKLFF. Written as DNA, the CDR3 is TGTGCCAGTACCGAGGGACAGAATAATGAAAAACTGTTTTTT.

V is TRBV11-1 and J is TRBJ2-2, with 9 positions matching TRBD1. The germline gives CDR1 SGHAT, CDR2 FQDESV (reference sequence). The CDR3 extends over 16 amino acids. Losses at the gene ends were 7 bases for V and 3 bases for J; bases not matched to a gene: 9. CDR3 sequence reads: CASNKQGAMDTGELFF. Here the CDR3 DNA reads TGTGCCAGCAACAAACAGGGGGCGATGGACACCGGGGAGCTGTTTTTT.

V usage is TRBV9 and J usage is TRBJ1-1; the D gene is possibly TRBD1 (6 bases). CDR3 length: 14 amino acids. The V gene lost 0 bases and the J gene lost 2 bases, with 8 bases spanning the gap. Looked up from germline, CDR1 is SGDLS and CDR2 is YYNGEE. The chain's CDR3 is CASSVEGVNTEAFF. DNA of the CDR3: TGTGCCAGCAGCGTAGAGGGGGTCAACACTGAAGCTTTCTTT.

V gene TRBV7-9 combines with J gene TRBJ1-2; unclear D gene. V lost 1 base to trimming and J lost 4 bases, with 7 bases between them. CDR3 size: 13 residues. In germline, CDR1 is SEHNR, CDR2 FQNEAQ (reference sequence). CDR3: CASSLEDFYGYTF. The CDR3 DNA sequence: TGTGCCAGCAGCTTAGAGGACTTCTATGGCTACACCTTC.

This chain connects TRBV7-9 to TRBJ1-2; 7 bases agree with TRBD1. The CDR3 consists of 14 residues. J gave up 6 bases and V 3 bases, and 7 bases lay outside the gene matches. Per germline, CDR1 SEHNR and CDR2 FQNEAQ (reference sequence). Here the CDR3 DNA reads TGTGCCAGCAGCTTTAATTCGGGACAGAATGGCTACACCTTC. It is translated as CASSFNSGQNGYTF.

This chain uses TRBV7-9 with TRBJ2-4, with 7 bases identical to TRBD2. The J segment lost 3 bases and the V segment lost 7 bases, leaving 6 bases of the junction unmatched. This CDR3 comprises 14 residues. From germline, CDR1 is SEHNR and CDR2 FQNEAQ (reference sequence). The CDR3 sequence: CASNQGGNKNIQYF. The CDR3 nucleotides are TGTGCCAGCAATCAGGGAGGGAACAAAAACATTCAGTACTTC.

This sequence joins TRBV30 and TRBJ1-2, with 12 bases fitting TRBD1. From germline, CDR1 is GTSNPN and CDR2 SVGIG (reference sequence). The CDR3 totals 16 residues. With V trimmed by 4 bases and J by 8 bases, 14 bases remained unmatched. CDR3 nucleotide sequence: TGTGCCTGGACCCCGGGACAGGGGGCAGGGATGTGGGGCTACACCTTC. This sequence encodes CAWTPGQGAGMWGYTF.